This paragraph covers one T cell receptor (beta chain) sequence. Its antigen remains unidentified. The sample originates from a study of neurological immune-mediated disorders. The study, taken as a whole, reports: TCR clonal expansion peaked in HTLV-1-associated myelopathy patients and was lowest in multiple sclerosis patients.

Every sequencing run returned over 160 million TCR-beta sequences, which were derived from 15-18 subjects. TCRdb analysed the 5' RACE reads with MiXCR anew, one entry per CDR3 protein. The profile shows 53,000 or so distinct CDR3 sequences, roughly 7.7% of them singletons. Regarding time point: longitudinal time-point 3. The CDR3 is 15 residues long. The germline CDR1 and CDR2 sequences are SGHRS and YFSETQ. The V end was cut by 0 bases, the J end by 3 bases, with 9 bases between. Input material: PBMCs. This clonotype was obtained from a woman between 40 and 55 years old in good health. The J gene is TRBJ2-2, the V gene TRBV5-1, with a weak D call TRBD2 (5 bases). This chain's CDR3 is CASSLEGRYTGELFF. Written as DNA, the CDR3 is TGCGCCAGCAGCTTGGAAGGGAGATACACCGGGGAGCTGTTTTTT.